This T cell receptor (beta chain) stems from a study of blood T cell repertoires in COVID-19. Study information: The United States, Italy and Spain supplied acute and convalescent COVID-19 samples. Sources were T cells, B-cell-depleted T cells, or PBMCs; the material itself was cDNA or gDNA.

This CDR3 is 15 amino acids long. V gave up 0 bases and J gave up 6 bases, with 9 bases separating them. Germline V CDR1 and CDR2: SGHTA, FQGNSA. In the authors' methods: Estimation of nucleated cell counts relied on the amplification of reference gene primers. The table came from immunoSEQ multiplex PCR; TCRdb's copy has only in-frame clones and leaves some out. V, J and clone size reflect that table, while D and trimming were determined from the DNA. Of around 320,000 clones listed, approximately 86% are singletons. The table lists this clone with a few counts. The gene calls are TRBV7-2 and TRBJ1-6; D gene uncertain. Source material: peripheral blood. The TCR was taken from a young man with active or convalescent COVID-19. The CDR3 is CASSLAPTLNSPLHF. The CDR3 coding sequence is TGTGCCAGCAGCTTAGCGCCGACACTTAATTCACCCCTCCACTTT.